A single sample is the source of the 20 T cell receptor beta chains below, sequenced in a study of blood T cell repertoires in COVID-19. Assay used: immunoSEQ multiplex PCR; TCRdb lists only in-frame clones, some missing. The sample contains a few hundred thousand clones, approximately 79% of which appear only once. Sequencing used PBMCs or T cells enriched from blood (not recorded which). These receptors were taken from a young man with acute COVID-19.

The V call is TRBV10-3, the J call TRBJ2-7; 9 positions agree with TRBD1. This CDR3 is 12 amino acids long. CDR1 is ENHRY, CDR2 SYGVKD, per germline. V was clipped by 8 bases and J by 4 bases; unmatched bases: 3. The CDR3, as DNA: TGTGCCATCGGGACAGGGTCTTACGAGCAGTACGTC. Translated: CAIGTGSYEQYV.

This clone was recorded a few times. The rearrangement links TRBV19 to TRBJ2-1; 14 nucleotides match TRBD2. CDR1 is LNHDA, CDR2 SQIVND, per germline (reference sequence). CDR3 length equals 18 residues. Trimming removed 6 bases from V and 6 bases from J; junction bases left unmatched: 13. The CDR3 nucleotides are TGTGCCAGTAGCCGGTCGGGACTAGCGGGAGCCTCCAGCAATGAGCAGTTCTTC. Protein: CASSRSGLAGASSNEQFF.

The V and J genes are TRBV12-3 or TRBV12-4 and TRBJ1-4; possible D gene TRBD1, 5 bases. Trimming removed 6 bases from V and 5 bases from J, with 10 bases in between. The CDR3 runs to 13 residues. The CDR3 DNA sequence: TGTGCCAGCAGGGGGGGAGCGAATGAAAAACTGTTTTTT. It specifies CASRGGANEKLFF.

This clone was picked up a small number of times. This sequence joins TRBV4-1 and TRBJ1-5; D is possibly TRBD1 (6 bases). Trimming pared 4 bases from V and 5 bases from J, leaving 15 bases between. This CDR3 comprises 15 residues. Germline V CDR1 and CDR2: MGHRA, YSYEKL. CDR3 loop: CASSPNRDTHQPQHF. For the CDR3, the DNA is TGCGCCAGCAGCCCAAACCGGGACACCCATCAGCCCCAGCATTTT.

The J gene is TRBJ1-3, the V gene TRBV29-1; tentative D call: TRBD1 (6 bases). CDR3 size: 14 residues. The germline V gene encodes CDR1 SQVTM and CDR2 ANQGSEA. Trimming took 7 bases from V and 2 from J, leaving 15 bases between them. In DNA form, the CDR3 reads TGCAGCGCGCGGGGACAATCCCCTGGAAACACCATATATTTT. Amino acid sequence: CSARGQSPGNTIYF.

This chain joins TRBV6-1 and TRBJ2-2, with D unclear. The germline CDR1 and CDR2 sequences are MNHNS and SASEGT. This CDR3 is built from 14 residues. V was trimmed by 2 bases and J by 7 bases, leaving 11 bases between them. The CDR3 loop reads CASSEMAPYGELFF. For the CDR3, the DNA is TGTGCCAGCAGTGAAATGGCCCCGTACGGGGAGCTGTTTTTT.

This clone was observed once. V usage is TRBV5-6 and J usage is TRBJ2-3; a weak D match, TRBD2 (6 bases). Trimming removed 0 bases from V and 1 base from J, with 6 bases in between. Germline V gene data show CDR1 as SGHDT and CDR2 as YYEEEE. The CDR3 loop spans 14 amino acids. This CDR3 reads CASSLAGGTDTQYF. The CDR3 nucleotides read TGTGCCAGCAGCTTGGCGGGGGGCACAGATACGCAGTATTTT.

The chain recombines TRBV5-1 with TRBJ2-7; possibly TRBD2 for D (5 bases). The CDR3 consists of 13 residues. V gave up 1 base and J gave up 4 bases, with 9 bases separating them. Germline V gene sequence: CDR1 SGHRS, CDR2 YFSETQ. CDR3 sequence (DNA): TGCGCCAGCAGCTTGATCGGGGAATACGAGCAGTACGTC. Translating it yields CASSLIGEYEQYV.

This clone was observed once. CDR3 bases: TGTGCCAGCAGCTCGGACAGGGCGAACACTGAAGCTTTCTTT. This translates into CASSSDRANTEAFF. The V call is TRBV7-9, the J call TRBJ1-1; the match to TRBD1 covers 8 bases. Germline V gives CDR1 SEHNR, CDR2 FQNEAQ (reference sequence). The J segment lost 1 base and the V segment lost 4 bases, leaving 2 bases of the junction unmatched. The length of the CDR3 is 14 residues.

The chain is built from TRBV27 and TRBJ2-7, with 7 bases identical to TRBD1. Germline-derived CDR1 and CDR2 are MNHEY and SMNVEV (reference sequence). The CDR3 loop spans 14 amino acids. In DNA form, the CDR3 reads TGTGCCAGCAATGAAGGGAAGGGGGCCTACGAGCAGTTCGTC. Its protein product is CASNEGKGAYEQFV.

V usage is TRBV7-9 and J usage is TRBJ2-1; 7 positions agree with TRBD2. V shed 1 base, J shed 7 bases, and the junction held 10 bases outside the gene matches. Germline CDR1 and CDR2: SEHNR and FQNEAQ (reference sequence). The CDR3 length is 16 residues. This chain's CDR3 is CASSLVGSPGGNEQFF. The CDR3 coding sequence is TGTGCCAGCAGCTTAGTGGGTTCTCCGGGGGGAAATGAGCAGTTCTTC.

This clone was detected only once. CDR3 sequence: CSAGRKGGYTEAFF. The CDR3 DNA is TGCAGCGCGGGGCGAAAGGGAGGGTACACTGAAGCTTTCTTT. The V call is TRBV29-1, the J call TRBJ1-1; D possibly corresponds to TRBD1 (5 bases). V lost 7 bases, J lost 3 bases, and 18 bases lay in between. The CDR3 spans 14 residues. Germline V lookup: CDR1 SQVTM, CDR2 ANQGSEA.

CDR3: CASSLWQGSSYNSPLHF. The CDR3 DNA reads as TGTGCCAGCAGCTTGTGGCAGGGCAGCTCCTATAATTCACCCCTCCACTTT. The chain has TRBV5-6 and TRBJ1-6, with D perhaps TRBD1 (5 bases). This CDR3 is built from 17 residues. CDR1 is SGHDT and CDR2 is YYEEEE in the germline V gene. Trimming pared 1 base from V and 0 bases from J, leaving 11 bases between.

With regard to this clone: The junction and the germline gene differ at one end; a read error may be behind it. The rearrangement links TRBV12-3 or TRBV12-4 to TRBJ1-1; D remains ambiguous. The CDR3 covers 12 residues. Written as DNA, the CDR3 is TGTGCCAGTAGTTACTCGGGCACTGAAGCTTTCTTT. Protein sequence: CASSYSGTEAFF.

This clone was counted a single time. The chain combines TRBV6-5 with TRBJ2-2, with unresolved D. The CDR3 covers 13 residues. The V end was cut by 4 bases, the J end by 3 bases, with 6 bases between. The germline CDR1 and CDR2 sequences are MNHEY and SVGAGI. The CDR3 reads CASSLFDTGELFF. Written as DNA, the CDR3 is TGTGCCAGCAGTTTATTCGACACCGGGGAGCTGTTTTTT.

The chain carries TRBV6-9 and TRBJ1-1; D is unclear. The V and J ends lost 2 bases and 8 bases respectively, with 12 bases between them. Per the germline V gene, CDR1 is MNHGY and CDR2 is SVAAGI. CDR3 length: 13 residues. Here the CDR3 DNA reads TGTGCCAGCAGTTATGATGGAGCCCTCGAAGCTTTCTTT. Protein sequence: CASSYDGALEAFF.

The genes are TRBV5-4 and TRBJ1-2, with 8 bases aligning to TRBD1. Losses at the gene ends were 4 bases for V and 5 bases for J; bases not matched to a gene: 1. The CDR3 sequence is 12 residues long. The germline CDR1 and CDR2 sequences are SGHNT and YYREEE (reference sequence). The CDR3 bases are TGTGCCAGCAGCCGGACAGGGTATGGCTACACCTTC. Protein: CASSRTGYGYTF.

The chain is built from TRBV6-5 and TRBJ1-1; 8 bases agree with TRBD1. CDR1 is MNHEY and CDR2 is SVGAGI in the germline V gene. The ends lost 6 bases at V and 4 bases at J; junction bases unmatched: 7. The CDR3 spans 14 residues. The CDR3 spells CASSHSTGGTEAFF. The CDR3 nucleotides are TGTGCCAGCAGCCATTCAACAGGGGGCACTGAAGCTTTCTTT.

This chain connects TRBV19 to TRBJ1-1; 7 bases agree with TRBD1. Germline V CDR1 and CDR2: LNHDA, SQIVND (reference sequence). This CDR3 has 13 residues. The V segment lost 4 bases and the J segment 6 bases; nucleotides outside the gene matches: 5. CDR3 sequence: CASSKTGVSEAFF. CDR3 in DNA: TGTGCCAGTAGTAAAACAGGGGTCTCTGAAGCTTTCTTT.

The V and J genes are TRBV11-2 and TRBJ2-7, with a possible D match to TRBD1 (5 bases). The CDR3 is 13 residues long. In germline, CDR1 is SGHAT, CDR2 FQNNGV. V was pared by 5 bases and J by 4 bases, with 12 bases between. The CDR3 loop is CASSANQGYEQYV. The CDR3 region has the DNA TGTGCCAGCAGCGCAAACCAGGGTTACGAGCAGTACGTC.